This T cell receptor (beta chain) was documented in a study of regulatory T cells in long-lasting Graves disease. Broader study findings: The study found TRBV28, TRBJ1-2 and TRBJ2-5 favored in persistent disease. Persistent Graves' patients showed less TCR diversity than newly diagnosed ones.

The table lists this clonotype with many counts. The antigen remains unidentified. Time point denoted: newly diagnosed GD, antithyroid drugs for less than 3 months. Extracted PBMC RNA gave rise to the TCR library. It was American Thyroid Association guidelines that determined Graves' disease diagnosis. The CDR3 totals 12 residues. Between the trimmed V and J ends, which lost 5 bases and 8 bases, there was a span of 11 bases. CDR1 is SGHTA, CDR2 FQGNSA, per germline. CDR3-region Arm-PCR and iRepertoire HTBI primers produced the TCR beta libraries. From the multiplex PCR reads, TCRdb called clonotypes with MiXCR, one entry per CDR3 protein. The sample shows under 400,000 distinct CDR3 sequences, 16% of them seen only once. The sample was also linked to a second study, of T cells in Graves' hyperthyroidism and ophthalmopathy. Per that paper: The study based diagnoses on clinical symptoms, serum thyroxine and TRAb, thyroid ultrasound and orbital computed tomography.

The receptor was isolated from a man aged 35 to 55 with Graves disease. The material sequenced was peripheral blood mononuclear cells (PBMCs), taken at new diagnosis, from a patient treated with antithyroid drugs. The chain links TRBV7-2 to TRBJ2-3; no clear D. The CDR3 nucleotides are TGTGCCAGCAGCGCCTCTTTAGGTACGCAGTATTTT. It codes for CASSASLGTQYF.